The sample holds many counts of the clone carrying this T cell receptor (beta chain). Amplification from RNA transcripts yielded the TCR beta CDR3 regions. HTBI primers primed a first-round RT-PCR, and a second-round multiplex PCR followed. One entry per CDR3 protein results from TCRdb running MiXCR on the multiplex PCR reads. The sample has about 640,000 distinct CDR3 sequences; about 38% are singletons. The CDR3 has 13 residues. Trimming left V 3 bases short and J 2 bases short, with 8 bases between. The record originates from a study of Graves' ophthalmopathy and Graves' hyperthyroidism. This chain joins TRBV12-3 or TRBV12-4 and TRBJ2-7, with D perhaps TRBD2 (5 bases). The sequencing input was peripheral blood. The source is an adult man with Graves' ophthalmopathy. The CDR3 DNA sequence: TGTGCCAGCAGTTTGATGGAGGCCTACGAGCAGTACTTC. It yields the protein CASSLMEAYEQYF.